Listed here are 12 T cell receptor beta chains from one sample, sequenced in a study of blood T cells in healthy people across ages. A second about 7 to 12 cycle PCR used barcoded and J-beta primers. TCRdb re-analysed the 5' RACE reads in MiXCR, keeping a single row per CDR3 protein. The repertoire consists of about 720,000 distinct CDR3 sequences, with 20% to 25% occurring once and the leading ten covering 22%. Sequenced sample: blood. The receptors originated from a man aged 70 or older in good health.

This clonotype was observed a handful of times. The rearrangement links TRBV12-3 or TRBV12-4 to TRBJ2-7; D uncertain. The V end lost 5 bases, the J end lost 2 bases, and 10 bases lay between the germline ends. This CDR3 is built from 13 residues. The CDR3 loop reads CASSDRAAYEQYF. The CDR3 bases are TGTGCCAGCAGTGACCGGGCCGCCTACGAGCAGTACTTC.

The rearrangement uses TRBV2 and TRBJ2-7; no firm D call. Germline-derived CDR1 and CDR2 are SNHLY and FYNNEI. This CDR3 has 14 residues. The germline V and J ends were trimmed by 0 bases and 1 base, with 7 bases remaining between them. The CDR3 nucleotides read TGTGCCAGCAGTGAAGCTACGGTATCCTACGAGCAGTACTTC. This encodes CASSEATVSYEQYF. The whole variable domain, remainder taken from reference TRBV2 and TRBJ2-7, is EPEVTQTPSHQVTQMGQEVILRCVPISNHLYFYWYRQILGQKVEFLVSFYNNEISEKSEIFDDQFSVERPDGSNFTLKIRSTKLEDSAMYFCASSEATVSYEQYFGPGTRLTVT.

This clonotype appeared a few times. The CDR3 loop is CASSYPSGNYGYTF. The CDR3 DNA is TGTGCCAGCAGTTACCCGTCGGGTAACTATGGCTACACCTTC. V is TRBV6-6 and J is TRBJ1-2; D gene ambiguous. Germline loops: CDR1 MNHNY, CDR2 SVGAGI (reference sequence). Trimming cost V 2 bases and J 1 base, with 8 bases left between them. The CDR3 spans 14 residues.

The chain joins TRBV20-1 to TRBJ2-3; D not certain. Germline V gives CDR1 DFQATT, CDR2 SNEGSKA (reference sequence). The germline V and J ends were trimmed by 0 bases and 1 base, with 11 bases remaining between them. There are 15 residues in the CDR3. This CDR3 reads CSARDDRQGTDTQYF. DNA of the CDR3: TGCAGTGCTAGAGATGATCGCCAAGGCACAGATACGCAGTATTTT.

This clonotype was counted a few times. The chain joins TRBV5-6 to TRBJ2-2; the D gene is possibly TRBD1 (6 bases). CDR1 is SGHDT, CDR2 YYEEEE, per germline. The CDR3 length is 16 residues. Trimming removed 6 bases at V and 0 bases at J, with 15 bases between. The CDR3 DNA follows: TGTGCCAGCATCCTAGCAGGGGCCGCGAACACCGGGGAGCTGTTTTTT. This codes for CASILAGAANTGELFF.

V gene TRBV7-9 combines with J gene TRBJ1-4; D not certain. CDR3 length equals 15 residues. Germline V gene sequence: CDR1 SEHNR, CDR2 FQNEAQ (reference sequence). The germline V and J ends were trimmed by 5 bases and 8 bases, with 18 bases remaining between them. The CDR3 region is CASSASGASLEKLFF. The DNA of the CDR3 is TGTGCCAGCAGCGCCTCGGGCGCCAGTCTGGAAAAACTGTTTTTT.

V usage is TRBV6-5 and J usage is TRBJ2-1, with no clear D. The CDR3 is made up of 14 amino acids. V was shortened by 0 bases and J by 4 bases, with 7 bases between the two germline ends. Germline V CDR1 and CDR2: MNHEY, SVGAGI. The chain's CDR3 is CASSYSMNYNEQFF. The CDR3 DNA sequence: TGTGCCAGCAGTTACTCTATGAATTACAATGAGCAGTTCTTC.

The chain employs TRBV29-1 and TRBJ1-5; no definite D call. Germline V CDR1 and CDR2: SQVTM, ANQGSEA. The CDR3 totals 14 residues. With 5 bases removed from V and 0 bases from J, the gap between germline ends came to 11 bases. The CDR3 DNA is TGCAGCGTTACACAAGATAATAGCAATCAGCCCCAGCATTTT. Translating it yields CSVTQDNSNQPQHF. Based on the CDR3 plus reference TRBV29-1 and TRBJ1-5, the full variable domain is SAVISQKPSRDICQRGTSLTIQCQVDSQVTMMFWYRQQPGQSLTLIATANQGSEATYESGFVIDKFPISRPNLTFSTLTVSNMSPEDSSIYLCSVTQDNSNQPQHFGDGTRLSIL.

The V and J genes are TRBV7-2 and TRBJ2-5; a possible D gene is TRBD2 (6 bases). This CDR3 comprises 16 residues. Germline CDR1 SGHTA, CDR2 FQGNSA. Deletions cut 3 bases from V and 1 base from J, with 15 bases between. Written as DNA, the CDR3 is TGTGCCAGCAGCTTTTTTGGGTCTAGCGCCCAAGAGACCCAGTACTTC. Protein: CASSFFGSSAQETQYF.

This clonotype was picked up a small number of times. The junction departs from germline at one end; a sequencing error may be responsible. The J gene is TRBJ2-2, the V gene TRBV6-5, with no clear D. CDR3 size: 13 residues. Looked up from germline, CDR1 is MNHEY and CDR2 is SVGAGI. The chain's CDR3 is CACSYSVIGELFF. The DNA for the CDR3 is TGTGCCTGCAGTTACTCGGTGATCGGGGAGCTGTTTTTT.

This clonotype was counted only a few times. The chain employs TRBV7-3 and TRBJ2-1, with 7 bases identical to TRBD2. CDR1 is SGHTA and CDR2 is FQGTGA in the germline V gene. The CDR3 has 15 amino acids. Trimming cost V 5 bases and J 5 bases; bases outside gene matches: 9. CDR3 residues: CASSQPSGVNNEQFF. The CDR3 DNA is TGTGCCAGCAGCCAACCTAGCGGAGTTAACAATGAGCAGTTCTTC.

This clonotype was seen only a few times. This chain links TRBV20-1 with TRBJ2-7; 9 bases are a match to TRBD2. V lost 6 bases to trimming and J lost 1 base; unmatched junction nucleotides: 4. CDR1 DFQATT and CDR2 SNEGSKA come from the germline V gene (reference sequence). The length of the CDR3 is 13 residues. CDR3 coding DNA: TGCAGTGCGGTTAGCGGGAGATCCTACGAGCAGTACGTC. This codes for CSAVSGRSYEQYV.